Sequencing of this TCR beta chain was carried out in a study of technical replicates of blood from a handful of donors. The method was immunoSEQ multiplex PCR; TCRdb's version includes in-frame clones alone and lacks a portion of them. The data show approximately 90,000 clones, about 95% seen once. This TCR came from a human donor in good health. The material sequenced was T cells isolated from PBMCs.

The chain's CDR3 is CASSKTGTYDTDTQYF. CDR3 in DNA: TGCGCCAGCAGTAAAACCGGGACATACGACACAGATACGCAGTATTTT. The chain links TRBV10-1 to TRBJ2-3; D might be TRBD1 (6 bases). Germline lookup yields CDR1 WNHNN and CDR2 SYGVQD (reference sequence). The V end lost 5 bases, the J end lost 2 bases, and 17 bases lay between the germline ends. CDR3 size: 16 residues.